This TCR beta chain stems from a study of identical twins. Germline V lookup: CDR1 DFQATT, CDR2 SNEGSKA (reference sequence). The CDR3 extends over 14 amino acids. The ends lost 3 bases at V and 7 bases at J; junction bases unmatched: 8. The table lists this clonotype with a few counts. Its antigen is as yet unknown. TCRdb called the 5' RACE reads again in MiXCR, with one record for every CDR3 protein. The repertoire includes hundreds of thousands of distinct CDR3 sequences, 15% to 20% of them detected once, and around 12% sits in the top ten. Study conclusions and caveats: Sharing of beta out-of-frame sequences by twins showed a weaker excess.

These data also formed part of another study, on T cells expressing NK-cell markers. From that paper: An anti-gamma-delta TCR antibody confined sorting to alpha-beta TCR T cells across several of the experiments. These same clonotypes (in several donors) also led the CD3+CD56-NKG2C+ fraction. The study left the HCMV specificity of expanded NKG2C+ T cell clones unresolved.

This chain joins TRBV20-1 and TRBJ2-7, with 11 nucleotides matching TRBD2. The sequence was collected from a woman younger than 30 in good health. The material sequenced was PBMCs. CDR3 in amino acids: CSARVAGGPVEQYF. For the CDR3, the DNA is TGCAGTGCTAGGGTAGCGGGGGGGCCGGTTGAGCAGTACTTC.